This T cell receptor beta chain emerged from a study of blood T cell repertoires in COVID-19. In the study overall: Sites across the United States, Italy and Spain contributed samples from acute and convalescent COVID-19.

Germline CDR1 reads WNHNN; CDR2 reads SYGVQD (reference sequence). V was pared by 2 bases and J by 7 bases, with 12 bases between. The CDR3 runs to 14 residues. In this sample, this clone turned up once. The data were produced by immunoSEQ multiplex PCR, yet TCRdb's version contains in-frame clones alone and is incomplete. Among approximately 130,000 clones, around 85% were seen once, and the ten largest hold approximately 4.3%. The sequence was collected from a human donor in a cohort sampled during active COVID-19. Sequencing used peripheral blood. The genes are TRBV10-1 and TRBJ2-1; D perhaps matches TRBD2 (6 bases). In nucleotides, the CDR3 is TGCGCCAGCAGTGAGCCGGGGGAAGGGAATGAGCAGTTCTTC. It is translated as CASSEPGEGNEQFF.